What follows are 24 T cell receptor beta chains derived from one specimen sequenced in a study of blood T cell repertoires in COVID-19. This table comes from immunoSEQ multiplex PCR, and its TCRdb copy is limited to in-frame clones, with some not included. The data show about 340,000 clones, around 86% seen once. Sequences were obtained from peripheral blood. These receptor sequences come from a woman aged 45-59 years with COVID-19, enrolled during active disease.

The chain employs TRBV28 and TRBJ1-2, with 11 bases lining up with TRBD1. The CDR3 is 17 amino acids. Germline CDR1 MDHEN, CDR2 SYDVKM. V was pared by 3 bases and J by 1 base, with 7 bases of the junction left unmatched. The CDR3 reads CASSLGAGQGDNYGYTF. The CDR3 region has the DNA TGTGCCAGCAGTTTGGGGGCGGGACAGGGGGATAACTATGGCTACACCTTC.

This chain links TRBV12-3 or TRBV12-4 with TRBJ1-5; 7 bases align to TRBD1. The CDR3 spans 13 residues. The V and J ends lost 7 bases and 6 bases, in that order; junction bases with no gene match: 6. The DNA of the CDR3 is TGTGCCAGCACCCATGGACAGGTTCAGCCCCAGCATTTT. As protein: CASTHGQVQPQHF.

The CDR3: CASTPSGLANEKLFF. The DNA of the CDR3 is TGTGCCAGCACCCCCTCGGGTTTGGCTAATGAAAAACTGTTTTTT. This chain uses TRBV7-2 with TRBJ1-4; D is ambiguous. Trimming shortened V by 7 bases and J by 3 bases, and 15 bases separated the two germline ends. This CDR3 contains 15 residues. The germline gives CDR1 SGHTA, CDR2 FQGNSA.

This clone has only one observation. DNA for the CDR3: TGTGCCAGCAGCCCAGGGACTAGCGGGGGCGGTGGGGAGCAGTTCTTC. This gives the protein CASSPGTSGGGGEQFF. V gene TRBV7-7 combines with J gene TRBJ2-1, with TRBD2 identical over 14 bases. Germline trimming cut 5 bases from V and 10 bases from J; bases unmatched to any gene: 10. Germline loops: CDR1 SSHAT, CDR2 FNYEAQ (reference sequence). The CDR3 loop spans 16 amino acids.

The CDR3 nucleotides are TGTGCCAGCAGCCCCAGGGGTTCCTATAATTCACCCCTCCACTTT. Translating gives CASSPRGSYNSPLHF. The chain employs TRBV5-6 and TRBJ1-6; D is perhaps TRBD1 (6 bases). CDR3 length equals 15 residues. Germline V gene data show CDR1 as SGHDT and CDR2 as YYEEEE. Trimming removed 4 bases from V and 1 base from J, with 9 bases in between.

The rearrangement uses TRBV7-9 and TRBJ2-7, with TRBD2 matching 10 bases. The length of the CDR3 is 18 residues. Trimming took 0 bases from V and 3 from J; bases not matched to a gene: 11. Germline assignment: CDR1 SEHNR and CDR2 FQNEAQ (reference sequence). The CDR3 region is CASSLARASGRSYYEQYF. CDR3 nucleotide sequence: TGTGCCAGCAGCTTAGCCCGTGCTAGCGGGAGATCCTACTACGAGCAGTACTTC.

The chain joins TRBV14 to TRBJ1-4; 11 bases align to TRBD1. Germline CDR1 is SGHDN and CDR2 is FVKESK. The length of the CDR3 is 15 residues. Trimming at V came to 1 base and at J to 8 bases, leaving 3 bases not matched to a gene. The CDR3 is CASSQAGTGGEKLFF. The CDR3 DNA reads as TGTGCCAGCAGCCAAGCCGGGACAGGGGGAGAAAAACTGTTTTTT.

This clone was picked up a small number of times. This chain links TRBV6-5 with TRBJ2-2; D perhaps matches TRBD1 (6 bases). Trimming shortened V by 1 base and J by 5 bases, and 11 bases separated the two germline ends. Germline values: CDR1 MNHEY, CDR2 SVGAGI. This CDR3 is 15 amino acids long. CDR3 DNA: TGTGCCAGCAGTTACTGGGGGCGAAAGACCGGGGAGCTGTTTTTT. Amino acids: CASSYWGRKTGELFF.

J is TRBJ1-2 and V is TRBV5-6, with D hard to call. The CDR3 spans 13 residues. Per the germline V gene, CDR1 is SGHDT and CDR2 is YYEEEE. The germline V and J ends were trimmed by 2 bases and 8 bases, with 13 bases remaining between them. CDR3 in DNA: TGTGCCAGCAGCTTCGGCCGCGAGAGGGGCTACACCTTC. Amino acids: CASSFGRERGYTF.

This clone has more than one count but fewer than ten. The rearrangement uses TRBV10-3 and TRBJ1-6, with 8 bases matching TRBD1. Trimming cost V 3 bases and J 8 bases; bases outside gene matches: 6. Looked up from germline, CDR1 is ENHRY and CDR2 is SYGVKD. The CDR3 is 15 residues long. CDR3: CAISEGQGAYSPLHF. As DNA, the CDR3 is TGTGCCATCAGTGAAGGTCAGGGGGCATATTCACCCCTCCACTTT.

The chain combines TRBV3-1 (or the pseudogene TRBV3-2) with TRBJ2-1; a possible D gene is TRBD2 (5 bases). CDR3 size: 15 residues. V gave up 4 bases and J gave up 6 bases, with 16 bases separating them. The V gene's germline CDR1 is LGHDT and CDR2 YNNKEL (reference sequence). CDR3 residues: CASSLLGGVFNEQFF. The CDR3, as DNA: TGTGCCAGCAGCCTCCTCGGAGGAGTTTTCAATGAGCAGTTCTTC.

The genes are TRBV4-2 and TRBJ1-1; D not resolved. Germline V gene lookup returns CDR1 LGHNA and CDR2 YNFKEQ. Trimming took 6 bases from V and 5 from J, leaving 16 bases between them. The CDR3 extends over 14 amino acids. CDR3 residues: CASRSRVRDTEAFF. The CDR3 nucleotides are TGTGCCAGCAGATCCCGAGTGAGGGATACTGAAGCTTTCTTT.

This rearrangement joins TRBV5-1 to TRBJ1-1; D unresolved. Germline lookup yields CDR1 SGHRS and CDR2 YFSETQ. The ends were cut back, 0 bases at V and 7 bases at J, with 10 bases in the middle. This CDR3 is built from 13 residues. Here the CDR3 reads CASSLVRGNEAFF. The CDR3 bases are TGCGCCAGCAGCTTGGTGAGAGGGAATGAAGCTTTCTTT.

The genes are TRBV9 and TRBJ2-3, with 8 positions matching TRBD1. CDR3 length: 17 amino acids. The V gene's germline CDR1 is SGDLS and CDR2 YYNGEE. The ends lost 3 bases at V and 3 bases at J; junction bases unmatched: 12. The CDR3 DNA sequence: TGTGCCAGCAGCGGATCCTTGGACAGGGAAAGGACAGATACGCAGTATTTT. Translating gives CASSGSLDRERTDTQYF.

This clone was detected only once. Here the CDR3 reads CASSSYPDEQYF. DNA for the CDR3: TGTGCCAGCAGCTCTTACCCGGACGAGCAGTACTTC. The J gene is TRBJ2-7, the V gene TRBV5-4; D uncertain. Trimming left V 3 bases short and J 5 bases short, with 9 bases between. Per the germline V gene, CDR1 is SGHNT and CDR2 is YYREEE (reference sequence). The CDR3 extends over 12 amino acids.

The chain joins TRBV24-1 to TRBJ2-7; TRBD1 aligns across 8 bases. This CDR3 has 16 residues. V lost 4 bases and J lost 0; bases outside the gene matches: 7. Germline CDR1 is KGHDR and CDR2 is SFDVKD. In DNA, the CDR3 is TGTGCCACCAGTGACCCCGGGACAGGAAACTCCTACGAGCAGTACTTC. Protein product: CATSDPGTGNSYEQYF.

The count of this clone is one. The chain recombines TRBV4-2 with TRBJ2-2; 13 bases align to TRBD2. V lost 0 bases, J lost 6 bases, and 7 bases stayed unmatched. The length of the CDR3 is 18 residues. Germline V CDR1 and CDR2: LGHNA, YNFKEQ. CDR3 loop: CASSQDVSGLAGSGELFF. CDR3 in DNA: TGTGCCAGCAGCCAAGATGTCTCGGGACTAGCGGGATCCGGGGAGCTGTTTTTT.

The chain is built from TRBV15 and TRBJ2-3; D uncertain. V lost 0 bases and J lost 4, with 11 bases in between. Germline CDR1 is LNHNV and CDR2 is YYDKDF (reference sequence). The CDR3 extends over 15 amino acids. Here the CDR3 reads CATSRDPQIPDTQYF. CDR3 in DNA: TGTGCCACCAGCAGAGATCCCCAGATCCCAGATACGCAGTATTTT.

The chain recombines TRBV11-3 with TRBJ2-5, with D possibly TRBD1 on 6 matching bases. The CDR3 spans 11 residues. The V end was cut by 11 bases, the J end by 2 bases, with 9 bases between. Looked up from germline, CDR1 is SGHNT and CDR2 is YENEEA. CDR3 sequence reads: CAGGQQETQYF. The CDR3 region has the DNA TGTGCCGGAGGACAGCAAGAGACCCAGTACTTC.

The CDR3 reads CASRTGTSTEAFF. The CDR3 coding sequence is TGTGCCAGCAGGACCGGGACAAGCACTGAAGCTTTCTTT. This chain uses TRBV12-3 or TRBV12-4 with TRBJ1-1; the D gene is possibly TRBD1 (6 bases). This CDR3 contains 13 residues. V was pared by 6 bases and J by 4 bases, with 12 bases between.

Only a few counts were recorded for this clone. Other DNA sequences in this specimen translate into the identical CDR3. In DNA form, the CDR3 reads TGTGCCAGCAGCTTACAAGGGACTAGCGGCACAGATACGCAGTATTTT. Translating it yields CASSLQGTSGTDTQYF. This chain connects TRBV7-3 to TRBJ2-3, with 10 bases aligning to TRBD2. Trimming removed 2 bases from V and 1 base from J; junction bases left unmatched: 3. This CDR3 region has 16 residues. Germline V gene sequence: CDR1 SGHTA, CDR2 FQGTGA.

CDR3 residues: CASSKVRGQQETQYF. The CDR3 DNA reads TGTGCCAGCAGCAAAGTAAGGGGACAGCAAGAGACCCAGTACTTC. This chain connects TRBV11-3 to TRBJ2-5; TRBD1 matches 7 bases. Germline V gene sequence: CDR1 SGHNT, CDR2 YENEEA. This CDR3 comprises 15 residues. After removal of 5 bases from V and 2 bases from J, the junction contained 8 bases not matched to a gene. The variable domain in full, completed from reference TRBV11-3 and TRBJ2-5, reads EAGVVQSPRYKIIEKKQPVAFWCNPISGHNTLYWYLQNLGQGPELLIRYENEEAVDDSQLPKDRFSAERLKGVDSTLKIQPAELGDSAVYLCASSKVRGQQETQYFGPGTRLLVL.

This chain links TRBV10-3 with TRBJ1-1; D is unresolved. V shed 4 bases and J shed 1 base, with 10 bases lying between them. The germline CDR1 and CDR2 sequences are ENHRY and SYGVKD. The length of the CDR3 is 14 residues. CDR3 nucleotides: TGTGCCATCAGTGTCGACATACGGAACACTGAAGCTTTCTTT. As protein: CAISVDIRNTEAFF.

This chain joins TRBV5-5 and TRBJ2-7, with a weak D call TRBD1 (6 bases). V was clipped by 5 bases and J by 2 bases, with 14 bases between them. This CDR3 has 14 residues. CDR1 SGHKS and CDR2 YYEKEE come from the germline V gene (reference sequence). The CDR3 DNA reads TGTGCCAGCAGGCTAGACAGGATCCCCTACGAGCAGTACTTC. It specifies CASRLDRIPYEQYF.